The 18 T cell receptor beta chains below come from one sample, sequenced in a study of molecular identifiers for immune sequencing clone quantification. Via MiXCR, TCRdb re-called the PCR reads, giving one row per CDR3 protein. The data contain roughly 90,000 distinct CDR3 sequences, 19% of them singletons. The specimen sequenced was naive CD8+ T cells from blood, with Jurkat cell RNA spiked in. As for subset: FACS-sorted CD8+CD4-CCR7+CD45RA+ naive T cells. The receptors originated from a human donor in good health. Some libraries in this study had Jurkat cell RNA spiked in.

This clonotype was detected ten times or more. This chain uses TRBV4-3 with TRBJ1-1; 7 bases match TRBD1. The CDR3 consists of 14 residues. The V gene's germline CDR1 is LGHNA and CDR2 YSLEER. Trimming took 2 bases from V and 7 from J; bases not matched to a gene: 7. The CDR3 DNA reads TGCGCCAGCAGCCAAATCAAGGGGACAGATGAAGCTTTCTTT. Protein sequence: CASSQIKGTDEAFF.

This clonotype came up a few times. The CDR3: CASSYELAGGGTFDNEQFF. The CDR3 DNA follows: TGTGCCAGCAGTTACGAACTAGCGGGAGGGGGGACCTTTGACAATGAGCAGTTCTTC. The rearrangement joins TRBV6-2 or TRBV6-3 to TRBJ2-1, with TRBD2 matching 13 bases. Germline V gives CDR1 MNHEY, CDR2 SVGEGT. The CDR3 extends over 19 amino acids. V lost 2 bases and J lost 5; bases outside the gene matches: 12.

This clonotype was detected many times. The chain combines TRBV27 with TRBJ2-7; D is unclear. V was shortened by 3 bases and J by 6 bases, with 15 bases between the two germline ends. CDR1 is MNHEY, CDR2 SMNVEV, per germline (reference sequence). The CDR3 runs to 14 residues. The CDR3 DNA sequence: TGTGCCAGCAGTTTTAGGACGGATGCCTCCGAGCAGTACTTC. Translating gives CASSFRTDASEQYF.

Regarding this clonotype: One junction end disagrees with the germline gene, perhaps due to a read error. The chain links TRBV19 to TRBJ2-2; D possibly uses TRBD1 or TRBD2 (5 bases each). This CDR3 region has 17 residues. The V gene's germline CDR1 is LNHDA and CDR2 SQIVND (reference sequence). The CDR3 DNA reads as TGTGCCAGTAGTATCTATGTCGGCAGGGCGAACACCGGGGAGCTGGTTTTT. Translated, it gives CASSIYVGRANTGELVF.

This clonotype was picked up many times. This chain joins TRBV7-9 and TRBJ2-3; D is perhaps TRBD2 (5 bases). V shed 1 base and J shed 1 base, with 15 bases lying between them. The length of the CDR3 is 17 residues. From germline, CDR1 is SEHNR and CDR2 FQNEAQ (reference sequence). The DNA for the CDR3 is TGTGCCAGCAGCTTAGTTTCGAGCGGTTACCGCACAGATACGCAGTATTTT. This gives the protein CASSLVSSGYRTDTQYF.

This clonotype was seen repeatedly, ten times or more. The chain combines TRBV20-1 with TRBJ2-7; TRBD1 or TRBD2 may be the D gene (5 bases each). The ends were cut back, 0 bases at V and 0 bases at J, with 15 bases in the middle. CDR1 and CDR2 from the germline V gene are DFQATT and SNEGSKA (reference sequence). This CDR3 has 16 residues. The CDR3 DNA is TGCAGTGCTAGAGATTTATTGCAGGGACGCTCCTACGAGCAGTACTTC. Translation gives CSARDLLQGRSYEQYF.

This clonotype was found many times. The chain employs TRBV6-5 and TRBJ2-2; D uncertain. Deletions cut 3 bases from V and 5 bases from J, with 7 bases between. Per germline, CDR1 MNHEY and CDR2 SVGAGI. This CDR3 has 13 residues. The CDR3 loop is CASSYLGTGELFF. The CDR3 nucleotides are TGTGCCAGCAGTTATTTAGGGACCGGGGAGCTGTTTTTT.

This clonotype was seen repeatedly, ten times or more. The chain carries TRBV12-5 and TRBJ1-1; TRBD1 might be the D (5 bases). Germline V gene lookup returns CDR1 LGHNT and CDR2 FRNRAP. The CDR3 sequence is 14 residues long. Trimming left V 3 bases short and J 4 bases short, with 12 bases between. DNA of the CDR3: TGTGCTAGTGGTTTCGGAACGGGACGCACTGAAGCTTTCTTT. This encodes CASGFGTGRTEAFF.

At least ten counts were recorded for this clonotype. V gene TRBV7-9 combines with J gene TRBJ2-3, with 8 bases matching TRBD1. The CDR3 has 17 amino acids. Unmatched junction bases numbered 12, after V lost 6 bases and J lost 1 base. CDR1 is SEHNR, CDR2 FQNEAQ, per germline (reference sequence). CDR3 amino acids: CASRHQTGTGGTDTQYF. The CDR3 nucleotides read TGTGCCAGCAGGCACCAGACCGGGACAGGAGGCACAGATACGCAGTATTTT.

This clonotype was detected ten times or more. V gene TRBV10-3 combines with J gene TRBJ1-1; no clear D gene. CDR1 and CDR2 (germline): ENHRY, SYGVKD. Between the trimmed V and J ends, which lost 2 bases and 0 bases, there was a span of 4 bases. This CDR3 comprises 13 residues. In nucleotides, the CDR3 is TGTGCCATCAGTGAGGGGATGAACACTGAAGCTTTCTTT. Translating gives CAISEGMNTEAFF.

This clonotype has more than one count but fewer than ten. CDR3 sequence reads: CASSRLAGGGNEQFF. For the CDR3, the DNA is TGTGCCAGCAGCAGGCTAGCGGGAGGTGGGAATGAGCAGTTCTTC. The V call is TRBV14, the J call TRBJ2-1, with 11 bases fitting TRBD2. Germline CDR1 reads SGHDN; CDR2 reads FVKESK. The V segment lost 5 bases and the J segment 7 bases; nucleotides outside the gene matches: 7. The CDR3 runs to 15 residues.

For this clonotype: One base away lies a much larger clone, so this may be a sequencing read error. Written as DNA, the CDR3 is TGTGCCGGCAGCGCACTACCGGGACTAGCGGACGGGGAGCTGTTTTTT. The encoded protein is CAGSALPGLADGELFF. This chain joins TRBV7-2 and TRBJ2-2; TRBD2 agrees at 11 bases. The CDR3 is 16 residues long. Germline CDR1 is SGHTA and CDR2 is FQGNSA.

The chain links TRBV4-1 to TRBJ2-3; 8 bases are a match to TRBD2. The V gene's germline CDR1 is MGHRA and CDR2 YSYEKL. The CDR3 is 17 amino acids. Losses at the gene ends were 4 bases for V and 1 base for J; bases not matched to a gene: 10. The chain's CDR3 is CASSPLLADLRTDTQYF. CDR3 bases: TGCGCCAGCAGCCCCCTACTAGCGGATCTCCGCACAGATACGCAGTATTTT.

In its sample, this clonotype was seen once. This chain links TRBV6-5 with TRBJ2-7; unclear D gene. The CDR3 covers 12 residues. The ends were cut back, 8 bases at V and 2 bases at J, with 10 bases in the middle. The germline V gene encodes CDR1 MNHEY and CDR2 SVGAGI. CDR3: CASGPTPYEQYF. The CDR3 coding sequence is TGTGCCAGCGGCCCCACGCCCTACGAGCAGTACTTC.

In this sample, this clonotype turned up many times. CDR3: CASSLATGPYEQYF. DNA for the CDR3: TGTGCCAGCAGCTTAGCCACGGGACCCTACGAGCAGTACTTC. The genes are TRBV7-9 and TRBJ2-7; D is possibly TRBD1 or TRBD2 (5 bases each). Deletions cut 0 bases from V and 2 bases from J, with 8 bases between. The CDR3 contains 14 residues. The germline V gene has CDR1 SEHNR and CDR2 FQNEAQ (reference sequence).

As concerns this clonotype: A single base separates this from a much larger clone, so it may be a read error. The chain employs TRBV11-2 and TRBJ2-1; D call uncertain. Germline V gene sequence: CDR1 SGHAT, CDR2 FQNNGV. V was trimmed by 4 bases and J by 4 bases, leaving 8 bases between them. This CDR3 spans 13 amino acids. The CDR3 loop reads CASSSPPYNEQFF. CDR3 nucleotide sequence: TGTGCCAGCAGCTCCCCCCCATACAATGAGCAGTTCTTC.

This clonotype was counted only a few times. This rearrangement joins TRBV5-6 to TRBJ1-1; tentative D call: TRBD1 (5 bases). Germline V gives CDR1 SGHDT, CDR2 YYEEEE. The CDR3 is 15 amino acids. Trimming stripped 1 base from V and 1 base from J, with 11 bases between. CDR3 sequence (DNA): TGTGCCAGCAGCTTGAGTCGCGGGGGGAACACTGAAGCTTTCTTT. It encodes CASSLSRGGNTEAFF.

This clonotype has just a few counts. This may stem from a read error, because a much larger clone lies one nucleotide away. The chain combines TRBV28 with TRBJ2-3, with 13 positions matching TRBD2. This CDR3 is built from 16 residues. The germline gives CDR1 MDHEN, CDR2 SYDVKM. The CDR3 loop is CASSLRTSGSVDTRYF. The CDR3 bases are TGTGCCAGCAGCCTTCGGACTAGCGGGAGTGTAGATACGCGGTATTTT.